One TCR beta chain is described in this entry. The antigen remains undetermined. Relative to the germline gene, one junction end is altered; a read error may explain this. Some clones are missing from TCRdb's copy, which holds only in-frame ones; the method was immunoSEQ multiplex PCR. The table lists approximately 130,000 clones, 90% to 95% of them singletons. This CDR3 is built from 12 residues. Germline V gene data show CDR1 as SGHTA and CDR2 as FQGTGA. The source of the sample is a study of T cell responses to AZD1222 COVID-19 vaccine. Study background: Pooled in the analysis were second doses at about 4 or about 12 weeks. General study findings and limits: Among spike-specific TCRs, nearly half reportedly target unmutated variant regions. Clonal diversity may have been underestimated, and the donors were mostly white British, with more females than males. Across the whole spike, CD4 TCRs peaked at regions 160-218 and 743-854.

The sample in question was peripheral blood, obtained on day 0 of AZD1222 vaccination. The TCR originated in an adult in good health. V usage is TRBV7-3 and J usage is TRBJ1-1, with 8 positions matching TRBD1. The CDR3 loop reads CASSDMDRVRIF. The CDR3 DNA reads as TGTGCCAGCAGCGACATGGACAGGGTGCGTATCTTT.